Below, 6 T cell receptor beta chains from the same sample are listed, as sequenced in a study of T cell repertoires in cytomegalovirus infection. TCRdb independently ran MiXCR on the reads; one entry per CDR3 protein. Among roughly 340,000 distinct CDR3 sequences listed, approximately 32% were seen once. No antigens are known for them. The sample in question was cultured PBMCs, obtained from culture after CMV antigen stimulation. These receptors came from a human donor in good health (CMV status not recorded). Some clones in this sample may be carry-over from other donors' samples.

The sample holds a few counts of this clonotype. The chain couples TRBV12-3 or TRBV12-4 to TRBJ1-2; a weak D match, TRBD1 (5 bases). V dropped 2 bases and J dropped 4 bases, with 11 bases sitting between them. This CDR3 spans 14 amino acids. CDR3 loop: CASSLPGHIYGYTF. CDR3 nucleotide sequence: TGTGCCAGCAGTTTACCCGGACACATCTATGGCTACACCTTC.

The V call is TRBV6-5, the J call TRBJ2-7, with 8 positions matching TRBD1. Trimming took 4 bases from V and 5 from J; bases not matched to a gene: 13. The length of the CDR3 is 16 residues. Germline CDR1 MNHEY, CDR2 SVGAGI. CDR3 region: CASSSIQGAYGNEQYF. Here the CDR3 DNA reads TGTGCCAGCAGTTCGATCCAGGGGGCGTATGGCAACGAGCAGTACTTC.

J is TRBJ1-1 and V is TRBV19; 9 bases align to TRBD1. V was pared by 6 bases and J by 6 bases, with 11 bases of the junction left unmatched. The V gene's germline CDR1 is LNHDA and CDR2 SQIVND (reference sequence). This CDR3 is 15 amino acids long. The CDR3 spells CASRYRDRVDAEAFF. CDR3 in DNA: TGTGCCAGTAGATACCGGGACAGGGTTGACGCTGAAGCTTTCTTT.

V usage is TRBV9 and J usage is TRBJ1-1, with D perhaps TRBD1 (5 bases). V lost 4 bases, J lost 1 base, and 23 bases lay in between. The CDR3 runs to 18 residues. Germline CDR1 is SGDLS and CDR2 is YYNGEE. The CDR3 loop is CASSPPRGLRVTNTEAFF. The CDR3, as DNA: TGTGCCAGCAGCCCCCCCCGTGGTCTCAGGGTTACGAACACTGAAGCTTTCTTT.

This clonotype was detected only a few times. The rearrangement joins TRBV7-9 to TRBJ1-2; D ambiguous. Germline V gives CDR1 SEHNR, CDR2 FQNEAQ (reference sequence). CDR3 length: 13 residues. The V end was cut by 4 bases, the J end by 13 bases, with 19 bases between. The CDR3 reads CASSSTLGASITF. CDR3 nucleotides: TGTGCCAGCAGCTCAACCCTGGGAGCGTCCATCACCTTC.

Only a few counts were recorded for this clonotype. The V gene is TRBV9, the J gene TRBJ1-1; the D gene is possibly TRBD1 (5 bases). Germline CDR1 SGDLS, CDR2 YYNGEE. V lost 6 bases and J lost 1, with 13 bases in between. The length of the CDR3 is 14 residues. The CDR3 reads CASNEGAPNTEAFF. CDR3 sequence (DNA): TGTGCCAGCAACGAAGGGGCTCCGAACACTGAAGCTTTCTTT.